This is a list of T cell receptor beta chains from one sample in a study of shared clonotypes between healthy human individuals. Sequencing was performed with immunoSEQ multiplex PCR; in TCRdb, only in-frame clones are kept and a portion is missing. The sample shows about 600,000 clones, roughly 95% of them seen only once. The sequenced sample consisted of naive CD8+ T cells sorted from blood. Receptor source: a woman in her thirties in good health. Each CDR3 is given with its conserved first and last residue. Fields, in order: V gene, D gene, clone size, J gene, CDR3 protein, CDR3 DNA. The D gene is left open where the match is weak. Size is stated for part of the rows, as once, few or many counts, or as a class when the clone is expanded.

TRBV29-1	NA	NA	TRBJ1-2	CSDISVFRQQGLGNYGYTF	TGCAGCGACATCTCTGTTTTCCGACAACAGGGTTTAGGGAACTATGGCTACACCTTC
TRBV25-1	NA	NA	TRBJ1-2	CASSEYELGQRRGYTF	TGTGCCAGCAGTGAATATGAGTTAGGGCAGCGCCGGGGCTACACCTTC
TRBV6-6	NA	NA	TRBJ2-2	CASSPFTGELFF	TGTGCCAGCAGCCCATTCACCGGGGAGCTGTTTTTT
TRBV10-1	NA	NA	TRBJ1-1	CASSESSRGGTEAFF	TGCGCCAGCAGTGAGTCGTCCAGGGGAGGGACTGAAGCTTTCTTT
TRBV19	TRBD2	NA	TRBJ2-3	CASSLAPPLAEGDTQYF	TGTGCCAGTAGCCTCGCCCCTCCACTAGCGGAGGGAGATACGCAGTATTTT
TRBV9	NA	NA	TRBJ1-1	CASSVVGGRTEAFF	TGTGCCAGCAGCGTAGTCGGGGGTAGGACTGAAGCTTTCTTT
TRBV4-1	TRBD2	NA	TRBJ2-2	CASSLLAGEANTGELFF	TGCGCCAGCAGCCTCCTAGCGGGAGAGGCGAACACCGGGGAGCTGTTTTTT
TRBV9	NA	NA	TRBJ1-1	CASSGPEQTEAFF	TGTGCCAGCAGCGGACCCGAGCAGACTGAAGCTTTCTTT
TRBV28	NA	NA	TRBJ2-2	CASSLSGGDGELFF	TGTGCCAGCAGTCTCTCTGGGGGTGACGGGGAGCTGTTTTTT
TRBV19	NA	NA	TRBJ2-7	CASSPGPAYEQYF	TGTGCCAGTAGCCCCGGACCCGCCTACGAGCAGTACTTC
TRBV2	NA	NA	TRBJ2-1	CARGEQFF	TGTGCGAGGGGGGAGCAGTTCTTC
TRBV11-2	NA	NA	TRBJ1-4	CASSLFPATNEKLFF	TGTGCCAGCAGCTTATTTCCCGCAACTAATGAAAAACTGTTTTTT
TRBV5-6	TRBD2	NA	TRBJ2-7	CASRPTSASYEQYF	TGTGCCAGCAGACCCACTAGCGCCTCCTACGAGCAGTACTTC
TRBV5-8	TRBD2	NA	TRBJ2-7	CASSRRQREGFYEQYF	TGTGCCAGCAGCCGGAGGCAGCGGGAGGGCTTCTACGAGCAGTACTTC
TRBV5-1	NA	few	TRBJ2-1	CASSLLQPSSYNEQFF	TGCGCCAGCAGCTTGCTACAGCCGAGCTCCTACAATGAGCAGTTCTTC
TRBV4-1	NA	NA	TRBJ1-1	CASSQNRRAGGTEAFF	TGCGCCAGCAGCCAAAACCGGCGGGCGGGGGGTACTGAAGCTTTCTTT
TRBV5-1	TRBD2	NA	TRBJ2-7	CASSLAASGSSYEQYF	TGCGCCAGCAGCTTGGCGGCAAGCGGGAGTTCCTACGAGCAGTACTTC
TRBV28	NA	NA	TRBJ1-1	CASSVRRMNTEAFF	TGTGCCAGCAGCGTCAGGCGCATGAACACTGAAGCTTTCTTT
TRBV5-1	NA	NA	TRBJ2-3	CASSLRQSGTDTQYF	TGCGCCAGCAGCTTGCGGCAAAGTGGCACAGATACGCAGTATTTT
TRBV2	TRBD1	once	TRBJ2-3	CASSDPGQGTDTQYF	TGTGCCAGCAGTGACCCTGGACAGGGCACAGATACGCAGTATTTT
TRBV2	NA	NA	TRBJ1-5	CASSEGAISNQPQHF	TGTGCCAGCAGTGAGGGCGCGATCAGCAATCAGCCCCAGCATTTT
TRBV7-3	NA	NA	TRBJ2-1	CASSLGGSRYNEQFF	TGTGCCAGCAGCTTAGGTGGGAGTCGGTACAATGAGCAGTTCTTC
TRBV5-8	TRBD2	NA	TRBJ2-3	CASWDYSTDTQYF	TGTGCCAGCTGGGACTATTCCACAGATACGCAGTATTTT
TRBV6-5	TRBD2	once	TRBJ2-7	CASSYLASGRVEQYF	TGTGCCAGCAGTTACTTGGCTAGCGGGAGGGTCGAGCAGTACTTC
TRBV29-1	TRBD1	once	TRBJ2-3	CSVPPGQGILDTQYF	TGCAGCGTTCCTCCGGGACAGGGGATTTTGGATACGCAGTATTTT
TRBV28	TRBD2	NA	TRBJ2-7	CASRRLAALSYEQYF	TGTGCCAGCAGACGACTAGCGGCGCTCTCCTACGAGCAGTACTTC
TRBV5-5	NA	NA	TRBJ2-7	CASSLAAGSYEQYF	TGTGCCAGCAGCTTGGCGGCCGGATCCTACGAGCAGTACTTC